A selection of T cell receptor beta chains follows, all from one sample in a study of shared clonotypes between healthy human individuals. Profiling relied on immunoSEQ multiplex PCR, and the TCRdb table lists in-frame clones only, not all of them. The sample lists around 100,000 clones; approximately 70% were seen once. Material: memory CD8+ T cells sorted from blood. These receptors were taken from a woman in her twenties or thirties in good health. Each CDR3 is given with its conserved first and last residue.

TRBV7-7 CASSFRQGPPYEQYF
TRBV29-1 CSARDFHSYEQYF
TRBV15 CATSSEGGTGPETQYF
TRBV28 CASSWGVAEQYF
TRBV2 CASAGQGITDTQYF
TRBV7-9 CASSLGSQQAKNIQYF
TRBV5-5 CASSLTLDKAQPQHF
TRBV28 CASSSQREGPEQYF
TRBV7-2 CASSLREAGYEQYF
TRBV25-1 CAVAGGPNEQFF
TRBV7-9 CASIDRAGELFF
TRBV11-2 CASSLAPSGKSYEQYF
TRBV29-1 CSARTYPYEQYF
TRBV29-1 CSVEDRIYEQYF
TRBV18 CASSGTSGTMLYEQYF
TRBV18 CASSPGLANKNEQFF
TRBV6-5 CASYQGFGYGYTF
TRBV6-6 CASSPGGVHYEQYF
TRBV7-2 CASSLWGLASYNEQFF
TRBV7-8 CASSTPMAGAISYEQYF
TRBV28 CASSLFGVPEAFF
TRBV29-1 CSVELAPTGTSSYEQYF
TRBV5-1 CASSPQALAGFDNEQFF
TRBV15 CATSRGQGNEKLFF
TRBV6-5 CASRELAGGADTQYF
TRBV13 CASNARGTGGAEWGYTF
TRBV2 CASRRLGTSDNEQFF
TRBV6-6 CASRALNEQFF
TRBV10-3 CAISPSGTPLSDEQFF